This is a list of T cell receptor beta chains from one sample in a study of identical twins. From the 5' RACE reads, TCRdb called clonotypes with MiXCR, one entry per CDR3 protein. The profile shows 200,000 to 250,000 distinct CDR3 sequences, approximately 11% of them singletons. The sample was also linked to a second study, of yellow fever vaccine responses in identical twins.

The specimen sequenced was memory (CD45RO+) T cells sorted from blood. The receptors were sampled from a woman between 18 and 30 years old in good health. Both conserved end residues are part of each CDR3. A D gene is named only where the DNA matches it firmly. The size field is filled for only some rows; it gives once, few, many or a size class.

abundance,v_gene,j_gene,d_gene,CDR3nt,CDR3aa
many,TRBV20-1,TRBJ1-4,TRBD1,TGCAGTGCTAGAGAGGAGGGGGCTGGGGAAAAACTGTTTTTT,CSAREEGAGEKLFF
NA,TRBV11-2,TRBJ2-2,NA,TGTGCCAGCAGCTTAGTATTCGCGCGGTCCGGGGAGCTGTTTTTT,CASSLVFARSGELFF
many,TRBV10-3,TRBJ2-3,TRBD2,TGTGCCATCAGTGCTGGAGCGGGGGGCACAGATACGCAGTATTTT,CAISAGAGGTDTQYF
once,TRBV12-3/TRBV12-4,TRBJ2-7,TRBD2,TGTGCCATCTGTTTAGCGAGGGGGACGGCCGGGACTAGCGCCTACGAGCAGTACTTC,CAICLARGTAGTSAYEQYF
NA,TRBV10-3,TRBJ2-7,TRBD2,TGTGCCATCAGTGAGTCTAGACTAGCGGGTGCCGAGCAGTACTTC,CAISESRLAGAEQYF
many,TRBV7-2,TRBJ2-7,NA,TGTGCCAGCAGCTTCGTAGCGGACCCTTACGAGCAGTACTTC,CASSFVADPYEQYF
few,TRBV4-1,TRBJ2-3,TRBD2,TGCGCCAGCAGCCAAGTCCCCGGGAGGGCCGGAGATACGCAGTATTTT,CASSQVPGRAGDTQYF
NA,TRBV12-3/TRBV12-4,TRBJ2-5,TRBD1,TGTGCCAGCAGAGCGACAGGGTTGGAGACCCAGTACTTC,CASRATGLETQYF
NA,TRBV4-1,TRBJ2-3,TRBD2,TGCGCCAGCAGCTCAAGGCCCCCCACTAGCGGGAGAGTAGTTTTTGGAGATACGCAGTATTTT,CASSSRPPTSGRVVFGDTQYF
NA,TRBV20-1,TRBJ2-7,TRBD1,TGCAGTGCTAAAGACAGGGGGCTTTTCTACGAGCAGTACTTC,CSAKDRGLFYEQYF
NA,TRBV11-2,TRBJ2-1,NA,TGTGCCAGCAGCTTAGATGGGACGAAGAGTGAGCAGTTCTTC,CASSLDGTKSEQFF
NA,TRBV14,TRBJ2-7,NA,TGTGCCAGCAGCCAAGGACAGCTGATTGGGAAGCAGTACTTC,CASSQGQLIGKQYF
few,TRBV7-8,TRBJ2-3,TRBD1,TGTGCCAGCAGTCATACAGGGGCAGATACGCAGTATTTT,CASSHTGADTQYF
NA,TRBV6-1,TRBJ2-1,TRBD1,TGTGCCAGCAAAAGACAGGGGGTGGGCTCCTACAATGAGCAGTTCTTC,CASKRQGVGSYNEQFF
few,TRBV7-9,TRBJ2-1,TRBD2,TGTGCCAGCAGCTTAATACTAGCGGGGGGAAACGGATTCTTC,CASSLILAGGNGFF
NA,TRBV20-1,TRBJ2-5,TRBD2,TGCAGTGCTAGAGATACGGCGGGAGGGCCAGAGACCCAGTACTTC,CSARDTAGGPETQYF
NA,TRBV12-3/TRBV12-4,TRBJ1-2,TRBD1,TGTGCCAGCGGCCTCGGACAGGGCAAGTTGTCGGGCTACACCTTC,CASGLGQGKLSGYTF
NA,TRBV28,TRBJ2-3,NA,TGTGCCAGCAGTCAGGGCGGGGTCGGCACAGATACGCAGTATTTT,CASSQGGVGTDTQYF